A single sample gave rise to the 32 T cell receptor beta chains below, sequenced in a study of blood T cell repertoires in COVID-19. Only in-frame clones appear in the TCRdb table, and some are missing; sequencing was by immunoSEQ multiplex PCR. The table includes about 280,000 clones, roughly 86% detected once. Sequences were obtained from peripheral blood. The receptors originated from a woman in her 30s who had recovered from COVID-19.

This clone appeared once. The chain uses TRBV5-1 and TRBJ1-2; D not certain. The length of the CDR3 is 15 residues. The V end lost 1 base, the J end lost 4 bases, and 14 bases lay between the germline ends. From germline, CDR1 is SGHRS and CDR2 YFSETQ. DNA of the CDR3: TGCGCCAGCAGCTTGTCCGCGGCCCCGGGCTATGGCTACACCTTC. It codes for CASSLSAAPGYGYTF.

DNA for the CDR3: TGTGCCAGCAGTGAGACTAGCGGGAGTCAAGAGACCCAGTACTTC. This translates into CASSETSGSQETQYF. The chain employs TRBV2 and TRBJ2-5, with 12 bases aligning to TRBD2. The CDR3 totals 15 residues. Germline V lookup: CDR1 SNHLY, CDR2 FYNNEI. The V segment lost 3 bases and the J segment 2 bases; nucleotides outside the gene matches: 1.

CDR3 nucleotides: TGTGCCAGCTCACCACCGGGGACACGGGGATTGAATGAGCAGTTCTTC. This translates into CASSPPGTRGLNEQFF. The chain combines TRBV18 with TRBJ2-1; D is perhaps TRBD1 (6 bases). The CDR3 is 16 amino acids. Germline CDR1 reads KGHSH; CDR2 reads LQKENI. Trimming shortened V by 0 bases and J by 7 bases, and 16 bases separated the two germline ends.

The rearrangement joins TRBV12-5 to TRBJ2-3; 9 bases agree with TRBD2. Germline trimming cut 1 base from V and 4 bases from J; bases unmatched to any gene: 6. This CDR3 has 16 residues. CDR1 and CDR2 (germline): LGHNT, FRNRAP. For the CDR3, the DNA is TGTGCTAGTGGTTTGGGGAGCGGGGGGCGCGCAGATACGCAGTATTTT. Translated, it gives CASGLGSGGRADTQYF.

The chain combines TRBV28 with TRBJ2-5; tentative D call: TRBD1 (5 bases). The CDR3 spans 14 residues. Germline V gives CDR1 MDHEN, CDR2 SYDVKM. V dropped 5 bases and J dropped 1 base, with 11 bases sitting between them. CDR3 region: CASSGDRFQETQYF. The DNA of the CDR3 is TGTGCCAGCAGTGGAGACAGATTCCAAGAGACCCAGTACTTC.

This clone was observed a handful of times. CDR3 amino acids: CASSWDRGTEAFF. CDR3 coding DNA: TGTGCCAGCAGTTGGGACAGGGGCACTGAAGCTTTCTTT. The V gene is TRBV6-5, the J gene TRBJ1-1, with TRBD1 matching over 10 bases. CDR3 length equals 13 residues. CDR1 and CDR2 from the germline V gene are MNHEY and SVGAGI. V shed 4 bases, J shed 4 bases, and the junction held 0 bases outside the gene matches.

The DNA for the CDR3 is TGTGCCAGCAGCCCAGGAGGGACAGGGCGCTACGAGCAGTACTTC. Encoded protein: CASSPGGTGRYEQYF. The chain employs TRBV7-2 and TRBJ2-7, with 9 bases lining up with TRBD1. Germline CDR1 is SGHTA and CDR2 is FQGNSA. V lost 5 bases and J lost 3; bases outside the gene matches: 8. CDR3 length: 15 amino acids.

A single count supports this clone. This chain links TRBV11-3 with TRBJ2-2, with D tentatively TRBD2 (5 bases). This CDR3 has 14 residues. Trimming cost V 2 bases and J 3 bases, with 7 bases left between them. Per the germline V gene, CDR1 is SGHNT and CDR2 is YENEEA. CDR3 protein: CASSLFGDTGELFF. CDR3 nucleotide sequence: TGTGCCAGCAGCTTATTCGGGGACACCGGGGAGCTGTTTTTT.

The chain uses TRBV5-4 and TRBJ2-1; 12 bases line up with TRBD2. This CDR3 has 17 amino acids. J lost 6 bases, V lost 3 bases, and 10 bases had no gene match. Germline V gene lookup returns CDR1 SGHNT and CDR2 YYREEE (reference sequence). The CDR3 loop reads CASSSTSGGLQANEQFF. The CDR3 nucleotides read TGTGCCAGCAGCTCTACTAGCGGGGGGTTACAGGCCAATGAGCAGTTCTTC.

The chain has TRBV3-1 (or the pseudogene TRBV3-2) and TRBJ1-5; no firm D call. V gave up 0 bases and J gave up 3 bases, with 6 bases separating them. CDR3 length: 14 amino acids. Germline V lookup: CDR1 LGHDT, CDR2 YNNKEL (reference sequence). CDR3: CASSQDSVNQPQHF. The CDR3 bases are TGTGCCAGCAGCCAAGATTCAGTCAATCAGCCCCAGCATTTT.

The chain combines TRBV3-1 (or the pseudogene TRBV3-2) with TRBJ1-2; possibly TRBD1 for D (6 bases). Trimming shortened V by 3 bases and J by 8 bases, and 10 bases separated the two germline ends. CDR1 is LGHDT and CDR2 is YNNKEL in the germline V gene (reference sequence). There are 12 residues in the CDR3. The CDR3 nucleotides are TGTGCCAGCAGCCATACAGGGATCGGCTACACCTTC. It yields the protein CASSHTGIGYTF.

This clone appeared a few times. This chain uses TRBV5-6 with TRBJ1-5; 10 bases are a match to TRBD1. The V gene's germline CDR1 is SGHDT and CDR2 YYEEEE. There are 16 residues in the CDR3. J was trimmed by 1 base and V by 4 bases; bases with no gene match: 5. This chain's CDR3 is CASSRQGARSNQPQHF. CDR3 sequence (DNA): TGTGCCAGCAGCCGACAGGGGGCGCGGAGCAATCAGCCCCAGCATTTT.

In this sample, this clone turned up once. The chain employs TRBV4-1 and TRBJ1-6, with 7 bases aligning to TRBD1. The trim removed 4 bases at V and 5 bases at J, leaving 8 bases unmatched. The CDR3 extends over 16 amino acids. Germline CDR1 reads MGHRA; CDR2 reads YSYEKL. CDR3 sequence (DNA): TGCGCCAGCAGCCTAAGTCCGGGACAGCATAATTCACCCCTCCACTTT. This codes for CASSLSPGQHNSPLHF.

The rearrangement links TRBV4-3 to TRBJ2-1; D ambiguous. The CDR3 has 16 amino acids. The germline V gene encodes CDR1 LGHNA and CDR2 YSLEER. Trimming took 0 bases from V and 6 from J, leaving 15 bases between them. The CDR3 reads CASSQDSSEAFNEQFF. The CDR3 DNA reads TGCGCCAGCAGCCAAGATTCATCTGAAGCTTTCAATGAGCAGTTCTTC.

V is TRBV4-2 and J is TRBJ1-6; 8 nucleotides agree with TRBD1. Germline trimming cut 4 bases from V and 8 bases from J; bases unmatched to any gene: 13. The CDR3 runs to 17 residues. From germline, CDR1 is LGHNA and CDR2 YNFKEQ. CDR3 in amino acids: CASSRRWTGSSDSPLHF. The CDR3 coding sequence is TGTGCCAGCAGCCGTCGATGGACAGGGTCGTCGGATTCACCCCTCCACTTT.

The chain combines TRBV19 with TRBJ2-2; the match to TRBD2 covers 9 bases. Germline CDR1 reads LNHDA; CDR2 reads SQIVND (reference sequence). The CDR3 spans 12 residues. J was trimmed by 9 bases and V by 7 bases; bases with no gene match: 3. The CDR3 protein is CASTSGKRELFF. The CDR3 DNA reads TGTGCCAGTACTAGCGGGAAACGGGAGCTGTTTTTT.

The rearrangement links TRBV4-2 to TRBJ2-2; 10 bases fit TRBD1. The CDR3 length is 18 residues. In germline, CDR1 is LGHNA, CDR2 YNFKEQ. V trimming: 2 bases; J trimming: 4 bases; junction bases outside the gene matches: 10. Here the CDR3 reads CASSQTGLGTGATGELFF. CDR3 in DNA: TGTGCCAGCAGCCAAACGGGTCTCGGGACAGGGGCCACCGGGGAGCTGTTTTTT.

The chain couples TRBV5-5 to TRBJ1-2; D not certain. Germline V gene lookup returns CDR1 SGHKS and CDR2 YYEKEE (reference sequence). The CDR3 extends over 12 amino acids. V lost 2 bases, J lost 8 bases, and 10 bases lay in between. The CDR3 DNA sequence: TGTGCCAGCAGCTTTATTTTAAGCGGCTACACCTTC. Its translation is CASSFILSGYTF.

The rearrangement uses TRBV27 and TRBJ2-3, with 8 positions matching TRBD2. J gave up 4 bases and V 2 bases, and 5 bases lay outside the gene matches. CDR1 MNHEY and CDR2 SMNVEV come from the germline V gene (reference sequence). The CDR3 length is 15 residues. The chain's CDR3 is CASSLRTSSADTQYF. DNA of the CDR3: TGTGCCAGCAGTTTAAGGACTAGCTCCGCAGATACGCAGTATTTT.

V and J are TRBV11-3 and TRBJ1-6; 7 bases agree with TRBD1. Germline V gene data show CDR1 as SGHNT and CDR2 as YENEEA. The CDR3 consists of 12 residues. V dropped 5 bases and J dropped 8; count of bases not matched to a gene: 0. For the CDR3, the DNA is TGTGCCAGCAGCACAGGGGATTCACCCCTCCACTTT. Protein: CASSTGDSPLHF.

This clone was observed a handful of times. This chain uses TRBV7-9 with TRBJ2-1, with 11 nucleotides matching TRBD2. From germline, CDR1 is SEHNR and CDR2 FQNEAQ (reference sequence). The V and J ends lost 5 bases and 6 bases, in that order; junction bases with no gene match: 6. The CDR3 runs 15 residues. This chain's CDR3 is CASSPLAGVSNEQFF. In DNA form, the CDR3 reads TGTGCCAGCAGCCCACTAGCGGGAGTATCCAATGAGCAGTTCTTC.

This clone was picked up one time. The chain recombines TRBV6-5 with TRBJ1-2; D is unclear. The CDR3 is made up of 14 amino acids. Deletions cut 2 bases from V and 5 bases from J, with 12 bases between. The germline gives CDR1 MNHEY, CDR2 SVGAGI. As DNA, the CDR3 is TGTGCCAGCAGTTACGTAGGGCGGGGATATGGCTACACCTTC. It yields the protein CASSYVGRGYGYTF.

About this clone itself: The same CDR3 also results from other DNA sequences found in this sample. CDR3 amino acids: CASSLTGFSNQPQHF. For the CDR3, the DNA is TGTGCCAGCAGCTTAACAGGGTTTAGCAATCAGCCCCAGCATTTT. This chain connects TRBV6-5 to TRBJ1-5; weak D call: TRBD1 (6 bases). The length of the CDR3 is 15 residues. Germline CDR1 reads MNHEY; CDR2 reads SVGAGI. V was cut by 6 bases and J by 0 bases, with 12 bases left in between.

In regard to this clone: The same CDR3 can be traced to other DNA sequences in this sample. The rearrangement links TRBV3-1 (or the pseudogene TRBV3-2) to TRBJ2-7; 9 bases agree with TRBD1. The V gene's germline CDR1 is LGHDT and CDR2 YNNKEL (reference sequence). Unmatched junction bases numbered 0, after V lost 4 bases and J lost 2 bases. The CDR3 is 13 residues long. In DNA, the CDR3 is TGTGCCAGCAGCCGGGACAGGGCCTACGAGCAGTACTTC. Translating it yields CASSRDRAYEQYF.

This chain joins TRBV6-5 and TRBJ2-1, with 9 bases aligning to TRBD1. Germline V gene lookup returns CDR1 MNHEY and CDR2 SVGAGI. The CDR3 extends over 14 amino acids. Trimming at V came to 8 bases and at J to 3 bases, leaving 5 bases not matched to a gene. CDR3: CASAGQGYYNEQFF. In DNA, the CDR3 is TGTGCCAGCGCGGGACAGGGTTACTACAATGAGCAGTTCTTC.

This rearrangement joins TRBV7-6 to TRBJ2-1; the match to TRBD2 covers 9 bases. V was pared by 1 base and J by 4 bases, with 11 bases of the junction left unmatched. CDR3 length equals 18 residues. Germline V gene sequence: CDR1 SGHVS, CDR2 FNYEAQ. The CDR3 DNA sequence: TGTGCCAGCAGCTTAGAGTCCCTAGCGGGGTTCAAGTACAATGAGCAGTTCTTC. It specifies CASSLESLAGFKYNEQFF.

This chain links TRBV5-4 with TRBJ2-2, with D possibly TRBD1 on 5 matching bases. Germline V lookup: CDR1 SGHNT, CDR2 YYREEE (reference sequence). V dropped 4 bases and J dropped 4 bases, with 11 bases sitting between them. The CDR3 has 14 amino acids. The CDR3 DNA follows: TGTGCCAGCAGCGTAGGACACACCACCGGGGAGCTGTTTTTT. Protein sequence: CASSVGHTTGELFF.

V usage is TRBV5-1 and J usage is TRBJ1-2, with 9 bases that match TRBD1. CDR1 and CDR2 from the germline V gene are SGHRS and YFSETQ. The CDR3 covers 15 residues. Trimming took 4 bases from V and 0 from J; bases not matched to a gene: 4. In DNA form, the CDR3 reads TGCGCCAGCAGCCTGGGACAGGGTGCTAACTATGGCTACACCTTC. Translated, it gives CASSLGQGANYGYTF.

This clone was seen once. The rearrangement joins TRBV7-2 to TRBJ1-2, with 12 bases aligning to TRBD1. The CDR3 length is 15 residues. V lost 4 bases to trimming and J lost 7 bases; unmatched junction nucleotides: 7. From germline, CDR1 is SGHTA and CDR2 FQGNSA. CDR3 bases: TGTGCCAGCAGCTGGGGACAGGGGGCGGTAATTGGCTACACCTTC. Its protein is CASSWGQGAVIGYTF.

The chain carries TRBV12-5 and TRBJ2-3; the D gene is possibly TRBD2 (5 bases). The V and J ends lost 7 bases and 2 bases respectively, with 13 bases between them. This CDR3 is built from 14 residues. Germline lookup yields CDR1 LGHNT and CDR2 FRNRAP. The CDR3 spells CASAYMEATDTQYF. The CDR3 DNA sequence: TGTGCTAGTGCCTATATGGAGGCCACAGATACGCAGTATTTT.

The chain couples TRBV12-3 or TRBV12-4 to TRBJ2-7; a possible D gene is TRBD2 (6 bases). CDR3 length: 13 amino acids. V dropped 6 bases and J dropped 2 bases, with 11 bases sitting between them. The DNA of the CDR3 is TGTGCCAGCAGGGGGACGGGGGCCTACGAGCAGTACTTC. It encodes CASRGTGAYEQYF.

This chain links TRBV6-5 with TRBJ1-1; D call uncertain. This CDR3 has 16 amino acids. The V gene's germline CDR1 is MNHEY and CDR2 SVGAGI. The V and J ends lost 0 bases and 4 bases respectively, with 15 bases between them. CDR3 sequence: CASSYSPPGVPTEAFF. CDR3 nucleotide sequence: TGTGCCAGCAGTTACTCGCCACCGGGAGTCCCCACTGAAGCTTTCTTT.